These 22 T cell receptor beta chains share one sample of origin, sequenced in a study of OX40 agonist ivuxolimab in advanced cancers. Library construction relied on the immunoSEQ multiplex PCR assay. In TCRdb, the immuneACCESS table is reduced to in-frame sequences with V and J assigned. These tables do not hold every clone; where another copy was compared, an unresolved V gene accounts for under half, and the others remain unexplained. This sample comprises 80,000 to 100,000 clones, 86% of them detected only once. Around 5.5% of the sample rests with the top ten. This specimen consisted of CD4+ or CD8+ T cells sorted from blood, obtained in a trial of the OX40 agonist ivuxolimab. The source of these receptors is an adult with an advanced solid tumor such as melanoma, head and neck, liver or kidney cancer.

V and J are TRBV19 and TRBJ2-2, with D possibly being TRBD2 (6 bases). Looked up from germline, CDR1 is LNHDA and CDR2 is SQIVND (reference sequence). The V end was cut by 4 bases, the J end by 0 bases, with 18 bases between. The CDR3 covers 18 residues. The CDR3 here is CASSNSLARTSNTGELFF. The CDR3 region has the DNA TGTGCCAGTAGTAATTCCCTAGCGAGAACTTCGAACACCGGGGAGCTGTTTTTT.

This clone was seen only once. This chain connects TRBV18 to TRBJ1-1; 7 nucleotides align to TRBD1. This CDR3 has 17 residues. Per germline, CDR1 KGHSH and CDR2 LQKENI. Trimming removed 4 bases from V and 1 base from J; junction bases left unmatched: 12. CDR3 protein: CASSLTGAEKGNTEAFF. The CDR3 DNA is TGTGCCAGCTCACTCACAGGGGCGGAAAAGGGGAACACTGAAGCTTTCTTT.

This clone turned up a few times. This chain links TRBV15 with TRBJ2-7; TRBD1 matches at 9 bases. The V segment lost 0 bases and the J segment 5 bases; nucleotides outside the gene matches: 2. CDR1 is LNHNV, CDR2 YYDKDF, per germline (reference sequence). This CDR3 comprises 14 residues. CDR3 in DNA: TGTGCCACCAGCAGAGATTACAGGGGGCACGAGCAGTACTTC. Translated, it gives CATSRDYRGHEQYF.

This clone was found once. The chain joins TRBV9 to TRBJ2-5; the D is unclear. Germline CDR1 and CDR2: SGDLS and YYNGEE. The CDR3 length is 15 residues. Trimming took off 0 bases at V and 4 bases at J, with 13 bases between the two ends. The CDR3 DNA is TGTGCCAGCAGCGTAGGAGGAAGGGTGCCAGAGACCCAGTACTTC. This codes for CASSVGGRVPETQYF.

The genes are TRBV5-5 and TRBJ1-1; TRBD1 agrees at 8 bases. The V gene's germline CDR1 is SGHKS and CDR2 YYEKEE (reference sequence). Germline trimming cut 0 bases from V and 0 bases from J; bases unmatched to any gene: 1. The CDR3 runs 15 residues. CDR3 region: CASSLGQGMNTEAFF. The CDR3 DNA is TGTGCCAGCAGCTTGGGACAGGGGATGAACACTGAAGCTTTCTTT.

This clone was recorded once. At one of its ends the junction is not consistent with the germline gene, which may arise from a read error. In DNA form, the CDR3 reads TGTGCTAGCAGCTTAGGGCCCGCAGATACGCAGTATTTT. Amino acid sequence: CASSLGPADTQYF. V gene TRBV7-7 combines with J gene TRBJ2-3; no definite D call. This CDR3 contains 13 residues. Germline lookup yields CDR1 SSHAT and CDR2 FNYEAQ (reference sequence).

This chain connects TRBV30 to TRBJ2-7; 10 bases align to TRBD1. The CDR3 is made up of 13 amino acids. V lost 2 bases, J lost 7 bases, and 5 bases stayed unmatched. CDR1 is GTSNPN, CDR2 SVGIG, per germline (reference sequence). Here the CDR3 DNA reads TGTGCCTGGAGTAGACAGGGGGCGCGGGAGCAGTACTTC. It codes for CAWSRQGAREQYF.

The chain is built from TRBV7-2 and TRBJ1-5, with no clear D. The germline V gene encodes CDR1 SGHTA and CDR2 FQGNSA. V lost 5 bases, J lost 1 base, and 6 bases lay in between. This CDR3 is built from 13 residues. The chain's CDR3 is CASSRDSNQPQHF. The CDR3 bases are TGTGCCAGCAGCCGAGACAGCAATCAGCCCCAGCATTTT.

As regards this clone: A junction boundary mismatches the germline segment, possibly from a read error. The chain carries TRBV7-7 and TRBJ2-5; the match to TRBD1 covers 8 bases. The CDR3 has 14 residues. From germline, CDR1 is SSHAT and CDR2 FNYEAQ (reference sequence). CDR3 sequence: CASSLVQGEETQYF. In nucleotides, the CDR3 is TGTGCTAGCAGCTTAGTACAGGGGGAAGAGACCCAGTACTTC.

This chain links TRBV6-5 with TRBJ1-1; D not certain. This CDR3 spans 15 amino acids. V was trimmed by 2 bases and J by 0 bases, leaving 10 bases between them. The germline V gene has CDR1 MNHEY and CDR2 SVGAGI. In DNA form, the CDR3 reads TGTGCCAGCAGTTACGATCCAAGTATGAACACTGAAGCTTTCTTT. Translating it yields CASSYDPSMNTEAFF.

The gene calls are TRBV9 and TRBJ2-3; maybe TRBD2 (5 bases). With 4 bases removed from V and 2 bases from J, the gap between germline ends came to 11 bases. CDR1 is SGDLS and CDR2 is YYNGEE in the germline V gene. This CDR3 contains 14 residues. For the CDR3, the DNA is TGTGCCAGCAGCCTCGGGGTCAACACAGATACGCAGTATTTT. Residues: CASSLGVNTDTQYF.

The CDR3 DNA follows: TGTGCCAGCAGCCCCCGACTAGCGGGAGGGCCTAGCTCCTACAATGAGCAGTTCTTC. Translating it yields CASSPRLAGGPSSYNEQFF. The chain links TRBV9 to TRBJ2-1; 14 bases are a match to TRBD2. V trimming: 4 bases; J trimming: 0 bases; junction bases outside the gene matches: 9. The CDR3 length is 19 residues. From germline, CDR1 is SGDLS and CDR2 YYNGEE.

The table lists this clone with a count of one. The V and J genes are TRBV6-5 and TRBJ1-5; D uncertain. The V end lost 2 bases, the J end lost 7 bases, and 9 bases lay between the germline ends. This CDR3 has 13 residues. Per the germline V gene, CDR1 is MNHEY and CDR2 is SVGAGI. The CDR3 DNA reads TGTGCCAGCAGTTACCAAGGACCCCAGCCCCAGCATTTT. This encodes CASSYQGPQPQHF.

The V call is TRBV30, the J call TRBJ2-5; D is uncertain. CDR1 and CDR2 from the germline V gene are GTSNPN and SVGIG (reference sequence). The length of the CDR3 is 13 residues. Trimming pared 0 bases from V and 3 bases from J, leaving 8 bases between. CDR3 in amino acids: CAWSVVSKETQYF. In nucleotides, the CDR3 is TGTGCCTGGAGTGTAGTCAGTAAAGAGACCCAGTACTTC.

The V and J genes are TRBV2 and TRBJ1-1; D uncertain. The ends were cut back, 5 bases at V and 6 bases at J, with 13 bases in the middle. Per the germline V gene, CDR1 is SNHLY and CDR2 is FYNNEI. The CDR3 spans 13 residues. This CDR3 is CASSSQNFPEAFF. In DNA, the CDR3 is TGTGCCAGCAGTTCCCAAAACTTCCCTGAAGCTTTCTTT. The full variable domain, with the rest looked up from reference TRBV2 and TRBJ1-1, is EPEVTQTPSHQVTQMGQEVILRCVPISNHLYFYWYRQILGQKVEFLVSFYNNEISEKSEIFDDQFSVERPDGSNFTLKIRSTKLEDSAMYFCASSSQNFPEAFFGQGTRLTVV.

This clone was picked up a small number of times. For the CDR3, the DNA is TGTGCTAGTGGTGCGTCTGGGGCCAACGTCCTGACTTTC. It translates to CASGASGANVLTF. The chain joins TRBV12-5 to TRBJ2-6, with unresolved D. With 5 bases removed from V and 1 base from J, the gap between germline ends came to 3 bases. Germline V gives CDR1 LGHNT, CDR2 FRNRAP. This CDR3 is 13 amino acids long.

The rearrangement joins TRBV20-1 to TRBJ2-1; a possible D gene is TRBD2 (5 bases). Trimming took 4 bases from V and 12 from J, leaving 13 bases between them. The germline V gene encodes CDR1 DFQATT and CDR2 SNEGSKA (reference sequence). The CDR3 loop spans 11 amino acids. As DNA, the CDR3 is TGCAGTGCTATTATTGGAGGTCGGCAGTTCTTC. Translating it yields CSAIIGGRQFF.

The chain is built from TRBV29-1 and TRBJ2-7; D call uncertain. Germline V gene data show CDR1 as SQVTM and CDR2 as ANQGSEA. The CDR3 consists of 11 residues. V dropped 4 bases and J dropped 3 bases, with 7 bases sitting between them. The CDR3 loop is CSVVVHYEQYF. The CDR3, as DNA: TGCAGCGTTGTGGTTCACTACGAGCAGTACTTC.

The rearrangement joins TRBV5-1 to TRBJ2-7, with 7 bases matching TRBD2. Losses at the gene ends were 7 bases for V and 0 bases for J; bases not matched to a gene: 7. The CDR3 covers 14 residues. Germline V gene lookup returns CDR1 SGHRS and CDR2 YFSETQ. The CDR3 protein is CASARAGDSYEQYF. The CDR3 nucleotides read TGCGCCAGCGCCCGGGCGGGGGACTCCTACGAGCAGTACTTC. Using reference TRBV5-1 and TRBJ2-7 for the parts outside the CDR3, the full variable domain is KAGVTQTPRYLIKTRGQQVTLSCSPISGHRSVSWYQQTPGQGLQFLFEYFSETQRNKGNFPGRFSGRQFSNSRSEMNVSTLELGDSALYLCASARAGDSYEQYFGPGTRLTVT.

The chain has TRBV5-8 and TRBJ1-6; D is uncertain. CDR3 length: 11 amino acids. CDR1 and CDR2 from the germline V gene are SGHTS and YDEGEE. Trimming pared 4 bases from V and 10 bases from J, leaving 6 bases between. For the CDR3, the DNA is TGTGCCAGCAGCACCGCGTCACCCCTCCACTTT. Protein: CASSTASPLHF.

This chain joins TRBV7-2 and TRBJ2-1, with unresolved D. Between the trimmed V and J ends, which lost 4 bases and 3 bases, there was a span of 7 bases. This CDR3 is built from 13 residues. In germline, CDR1 is SGHTA, CDR2 FQGNSA. The CDR3 protein is CASSSGLYNEQFF. In nucleotides, the CDR3 is TGTGCCAGCAGCTCGGGCCTCTACAATGAGCAGTTCTTC. The variable domain in full, with the rest retrieved from reference TRBV7-2 and TRBJ2-1, is GAGVSQSPSNKVTEKGKDVELRCDPISGHTALYWYRQSLGQGLEFLIYFQGNSAPDKSGLPSDRFSAERTGGSVSTLTIQRTQQEDSAVYLCASSSGLYNEQFFGPGTRLTVL.

The DNA for the CDR3 is TGCGCCAGCAGCTTGGGGTTGCGGGAGTCTGGGAATGAGCAGTTCTTC. It specifies CASSLGLRESGNEQFF. V and J are TRBV5-1 and TRBJ2-1; 7 nucleotides match TRBD2. CDR1 and CDR2 (germline): SGHRS, YFSETQ. Unmatched junction bases numbered 10, after V lost 0 bases and J lost 7 bases. The length of the CDR3 is 16 residues.